These T cell receptor beta chains were read from a single sample in a study of early T cells in non-severe SARS-CoV-2 infection. Each CDR3 protein is one row after TCRdb ran MiXCR on the 5' RACE reads. The data contain some 40,000 distinct CDR3 sequences, 12% of them singletons. The sequencing sample was made of whole blood. These receptors all come from an adult who was a healthcare worker with PCR-confirmed SARS-CoV-2 infection or an uninfected control (not recorded which). Each CDR3 is given without its conserved first and last residue. Only some rows state a clone size, as once, few, many or a class for expanded clones.

v_call	j_call	clone_size	cdr3_aa
TRBV30	TRBJ1-2	few	AWSAINGYT
TRBV11-2	TRBJ2-1	many	ASSLRLQGEQF
TRBV11-1	TRBJ2-7	many	ASSKQGQPYEQY
TRBV11-2	TRBJ2-7	-	ASSLVSGLSYEQY
TRBV20-1	TRBJ2-3	once	SAMWGPDTQY
TRBV27	TRBJ1-3	many	ASSRLGGGGGNTIY
TRBV29-1	TRBJ1-1	-	SVPTGVFAEAF
TRBV7-2	TRBJ2-7	many	ASSLSGGEIYEQY
TRBV6-5	TRBJ2-3	few	ASSEDRQQGTDTQY
TRBV28	TRBJ2-7	many	ASRGALPYEQY
TRBV4-1	TRBJ2-2	-	ASSSPTGVGGELF
TRBV5-1	TRBJ2-3	many	ASSLQGRNTDTQY
TRBV12-3/TRBV12-4	TRBJ1-5	many	ASRGAGGNQPQH
TRBV19	TRBJ2-1	many	ASTRDRSYNEQF
TRBV6-2/TRBV6-3	TRBJ2-1	-	ASKTIGTSDEQF
TRBV4-1	TRBJ2-1	many	ASSQDLSGVLNEQF
TRBV9	TRBJ2-1	few	ASSSRTVSNEQF
TRBV29-1	TRBJ1-1	many	SLGGWDSGDTEAF
TRBV28	TRBJ2-7	-	ASSRLQRGLTYEQY
TRBV19	TRBJ2-2	many	ASLGLAGGLNTGELF
TRBV29-1	TRBJ2-1	-	SVRMGNEQF
TRBV3-1	TRBJ1-3	many	ASSQGRQGGRNTIY
TRBV28	TRBJ1-1	-	ASSPDRLNTEAF
TRBV5-4	TRBJ2-3	-	ASSSRTTDTQY
TRBV19	TRBJ1-5	few	ASKGDIDQPQH
TRBV19	TRBJ2-3	few	ASSVTDTQY
TRBV7-8	TRBJ2-5	-	ASSSTRLETQY
TRBV11-2	TRBJ2-7	-	ASSSIRAREQY
TRBV2	TRBJ2-7	many	ASSNGVAGSSYEQY
TRBV6-2/TRBV6-3	TRBJ2-2	once	ASSYSPGAGELF
TRBV28	TRBJ2-5	-	ATQGQGGGETQY
TRBV29-1	TRBJ2-7	-	SAGLSNYEQY
TRBV10-1	TRBJ2-1	many	ASSESPGLARSYNEQF
TRBV7-9	TRBJ2-1	-	ASSPPGTGYNEQF
TRBV12-3/TRBV12-4	TRBJ1-2	-	ASRGTGIGYT
TRBV6-2/TRBV6-3	TRBJ2-7	-	ASSYRTDSVYEQY
TRBV7-2	TRBJ1-5	few	ASSQDRGSNQPQH
TRBV4-1	TRBJ1-4	few	ASSPQGSGEKLF
TRBV5-1	TRBJ2-3	few	ASSSRGTDTQY
TRBV4-3	TRBJ2-2	many	ASSQEPANTGELF
TRBV5-4	TRBJ2-7	-	ASSQDRADEQY
TRBV7-9	TRBJ2-5	many	ASSLPGPTL
TRBV29-1	TRBJ2-1	many	SVEGSGLAGGIYEQF
TRBV7-9	TRBJ1-1	few	ASSLGDRGKAF
TRBV10-3	TRBJ2-5	many	AISESIAGVQETQY
TRBV6-5	TRBJ1-1	few	ATRPTHVAEAF
TRBV7-2	TRBJ2-5	many	ASSFRGTAGEETQY
TRBV7-8	TRBJ2-1	many	ASSGRPSYNEQF
TRBV12-3/TRBV12-4	TRBJ1-3	-	ASWGGWVTGNTIY
TRBV4-3	TRBJ2-7	-	ASSQDMASGIYEQY
TRBV28	TRBJ2-3	-	ATTSGVTQY
TRBV18	TRBJ1-4	few	ASSQWALEKLF
TRBV10-3	TRBJ2-5	-	AIRKAGAWETQY
TRBV7-8	TRBJ2-2	-	ASSLGGGRNTGELF
TRBV5-1	TRBJ2-1	many	ASSLSGLAYNEQF
TRBV6-7	TRBJ2-1	-	ASVGDTFYYNEQF
TRBV7-2	TRBJ2-5	many	ASSPPAGGGETQY
TRBV12-3/TRBV12-4	TRBJ2-3	many	ASSLDPQGERY
TRBV4-3	TRBJ1-2	-	ASSQDGQGNYGYT
TRBV7-2	TRBJ1-4	many	ASSLGGLPNEKLF